A single sample is the source of the 14 T cell receptor beta chains below, sequenced in a study of shared clonotypes between healthy human individuals. Sequencing was performed with immunoSEQ multiplex PCR; in TCRdb, only in-frame clones are kept and a portion is missing. The sample holds under 600,000 clones, about 80% seen once. The sample comprised PBMCs. Receptors were obtained from a middle-aged woman in good health. Some clones in this sample may be carry-over from other donors' samples.

This chain connects TRBV10-3 to TRBJ2-1, with 7 nucleotides matching TRBD2. Losses at the gene ends were 3 bases for V and 7 bases for J; bases not matched to a gene: 6. This CDR3 is built from 14 residues. Germline CDR1 ENHRY, CDR2 SYGVKD. The CDR3 is CAISDSGYGNEQFF. The CDR3 nucleotides read TGTGCCATCAGTGATAGCGGGTACGGGAATGAGCAGTTCTTC.

This chain links TRBV2 with TRBJ1-5; TRBD1 matches at 8 bases. The ends lost 2 bases at V and 7 bases at J; junction bases unmatched: 4. The CDR3 consists of 14 residues. Germline assignment: CDR1 SNHLY and CDR2 FYNNEI. The CDR3 DNA follows: TGTGCCAGCAGTGAACAGGGGGCCGGACAGCCCCAGCATTTT. The encoded protein is CASSEQGAGQPQHF.

This chain uses TRBV19 with TRBJ1-4; 7 nucleotides match TRBD1. Germline V lookup: CDR1 LNHDA, CDR2 SQIVND (reference sequence). The junction had 9 bases not matched to a gene; V was cut back by 6 bases and J by 8 bases. This CDR3 contains 14 residues. This CDR3 reads CASSRRDREEKLFF. The CDR3 DNA is TGTGCCAGTAGCCGCCGGGACAGAGAAGAAAAACTGTTTTTT.

This clone was observed a few times. V usage is TRBV5-5 and J usage is TRBJ2-7; 8 positions agree with TRBD1. CDR1 is SGHKS, CDR2 YYEKEE, per germline (reference sequence). The CDR3 totals 15 residues. Losses at the gene ends were 2 bases for V and 1 base for J; bases not matched to a gene: 5. In nucleotides, the CDR3 is TGTGCCAGCAGCTTAGGGGGGACAGGATCCTACGAGCAGTACTTC. This encodes CASSLGGTGSYEQYF. Full variable domain (missing parts from reference TRBV5-5 and TRBJ2-7): DAGVTQSPTHLIKTRGQQVTLRCSPISGHKSVSWYQQVLGQGPQFIFQYYEKEERGRGNFPDRFSARQFPNYSSELNVNALLLGDSALYLCASSLGGTGSYEQYFGPGTRLTVT.

The rearrangement joins TRBV7-2 to TRBJ2-7; TRBD2 might be the D (7 bases). This CDR3 spans 16 amino acids. The V gene's germline CDR1 is SGHTA and CDR2 FQGNSA. Trimming left V 3 bases short and J 0 bases short, with 15 bases between. For the CDR3, the DNA is TGTGCCAGCAGCTTCGGGTCGGGGGGCAGCTCCTACGAGCAGTACTTC. Translating it yields CASSFGSGGSSYEQYF.

V gene TRBV10-3 combines with J gene TRBJ2-3; D is perhaps TRBD2 (6 bases). CDR3 size: 16 residues. Germline V CDR1 and CDR2: ENHRY, SYGVKD. V was cut by 4 bases and J by 0 bases, with 14 bases left in between. This CDR3 reads CAISGTAGRSTDTQYF. DNA of the CDR3: TGTGCCATCAGTGGCACAGCGGGCAGGAGCACAGATACGCAGTATTTT.

The rearrangement joins TRBV12-2 to TRBJ2-7. TRBV12-2 is given as a pseudogene. The CDR3 has 15 residues. The CDR3 DNA follows: TGTGCAAGTCGCTTAGCGCCGGCCACCGCCTACGAGCAGTACTTC. Residues: CASRLAPATAYEQYF.

The rearrangement links TRBV19 to TRBJ1-5; D unclear. The V end lost 7 bases, the J end lost 1 base, and 17 bases lay between the germline ends. The CDR3 is 16 amino acids. Per germline, CDR1 LNHDA and CDR2 SQIVND (reference sequence). CDR3 protein: CASISGVRESNQPQHF. Here the CDR3 DNA reads TGTGCCAGTATTAGTGGGGTAAGGGAAAGCAATCAGCCCCAGCATTTT.

This chain joins TRBV7-8 and TRBJ2-7, with D maybe TRBD2 (5 bases). Germline values: CDR1 SGHVS, CDR2 FQNEAQ. Trimming removed 6 bases at V and 3 bases at J, with 15 bases between. The CDR3 extends over 14 amino acids. CDR3 nucleotide sequence: TGTGCCAGCAGTTTGGAGGTTACGGGCTACGAGCAGTACTTC. This encodes CASSLEVTGYEQYF.

The V gene is TRBV9, the J gene TRBJ2-1; 11 bases map to TRBD2. Germline CDR1 and CDR2: SGDLS and YYNGEE. V was clipped by 0 bases and J by 4 bases; unmatched bases: 9. The length of the CDR3 is 18 residues. CDR3 sequence reads: CASSVELAGGPRYNEQFF. The CDR3 DNA is TGTGCCAGCAGCGTAGAGTTAGCGGGAGGGCCTAGGTACAATGAGCAGTTCTTC.

This clone was observed a single time. The genes are TRBV7-9 and TRBJ1-2; maybe TRBD1 (6 bases). The germline CDR1 and CDR2 sequences are SEHNR and FQNEAQ (reference sequence). V lost 4 bases and J 2 bases, leaving 17 bases between the germline ends. This CDR3 spans 16 amino acids. CDR3 DNA sequence: TGTGCCAGCAGCTCCTCAGCAGGGGAAAGAAACTATGGCTACACCTTC. It codes for CASSSSAGERNYGYTF.

On this clone: A far larger clone is off by one base, so a read error is likely. The CDR3 sequence is CASSIHYSGANILTF. The DNA of the CDR3 is TGTGCCAGTAGTATCCATTACTCTGGGGCCAACATCCTGACTTTC. The rearrangement uses TRBV19 and TRBJ2-6, with a possible D match to TRBD1 (5 bases). There are 15 residues in the CDR3. CDR1 and CDR2 from the germline V gene are LNHDA and SQIVND (reference sequence).

A few counts support this clone. Other nucleotide sequences from this sample produce the same CDR3. The chain joins TRBV7-9 to TRBJ2-1, with 8 bases that match TRBD2. The CDR3 runs to 16 residues. V was clipped by 0 bases and J by 2 bases; unmatched bases: 3. Germline loops: CDR1 SEHNR, CDR2 FQNEAQ (reference sequence). The CDR3 protein is CASSLALAGTYNEQFF. CDR3 bases: TGTGCCAGCAGCTTAGCATTAGCGGGAACCTACAATGAGCAGTTCTTC.

This chain joins TRBV5-4 and TRBJ2-1; 14 nucleotides match TRBD2. V gave up 4 bases and J gave up 8 bases; unmatched junction bases: 8. Germline assignment: CDR1 SGHNT and CDR2 YYREEE (reference sequence). This CDR3 region has 16 residues. In DNA, the CDR3 is TGTGCCAGCAGCCAGGGGACTAGCGGGAGAGGGGATGAGCAGTTCTTC. Protein sequence: CASSQGTSGRGDEQFF.